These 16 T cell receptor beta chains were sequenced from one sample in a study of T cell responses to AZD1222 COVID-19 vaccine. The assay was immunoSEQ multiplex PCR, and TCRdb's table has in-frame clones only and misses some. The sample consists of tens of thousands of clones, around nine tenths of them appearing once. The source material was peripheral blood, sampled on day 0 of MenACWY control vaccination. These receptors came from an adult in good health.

CDR3 sequence reads: CASSESDKTLSNPYEQYF. The CDR3 bases are TGTGCCAGCAGTGAAAGCGATAAGACCCTATCAAACCCCTACGAGCAGTACTTC. The chain recombines TRBV2 with TRBJ2-7; D unclear. CDR3 size: 18 residues. In germline, CDR1 is SNHLY, CDR2 FYNNEI. V was clipped by 2 bases and J by 2 bases, with 22 bases between them.

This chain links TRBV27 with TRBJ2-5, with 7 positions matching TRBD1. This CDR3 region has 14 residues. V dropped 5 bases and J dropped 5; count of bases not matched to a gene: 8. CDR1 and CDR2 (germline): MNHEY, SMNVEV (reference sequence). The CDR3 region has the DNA TGTGCCAGCAGTGCCAGACAGGGTATGGAGACCCAGTACTTC. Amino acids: CASSARQGMETQYF.

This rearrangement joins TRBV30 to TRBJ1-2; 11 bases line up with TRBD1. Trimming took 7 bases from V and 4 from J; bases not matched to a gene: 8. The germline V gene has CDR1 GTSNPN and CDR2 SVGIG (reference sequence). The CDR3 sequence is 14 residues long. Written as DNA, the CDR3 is TGTGCCTTTTCAAGGGACAGGGGGTCCTATGGCTACACCTTC. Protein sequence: CAFSRDRGSYGYTF.

The CDR3: CATSRDPLQGSEAFF. DNA for the CDR3: TGTGCCACCAGCAGAGATCCCCTCCAGGGCAGTGAAGCTTTCTTT. This chain joins TRBV15 and TRBJ1-1; tentative D call: TRBD1 (5 bases). The CDR3 runs to 15 residues. V lost 0 bases and J 7 bases, leaving 15 bases between the germline ends. Germline lookup yields CDR1 LNHNV and CDR2 YYDKDF (reference sequence).

DNA for the CDR3: TGTGCCAGCAGCTTAGAGGGGCGGGGACGTCTGTACCACGAGCAGTACTTC. As protein: CASSLEGRGRLYHEQYF. The chain uses TRBV7-6 and TRBJ2-7, with a weak D call TRBD2 (6 bases). The CDR3 covers 17 residues. CDR1 SGHVS and CDR2 FNYEAQ come from the germline V gene. The V gene lost 1 base and the J gene lost 5 bases, with 21 bases spanning the gap.

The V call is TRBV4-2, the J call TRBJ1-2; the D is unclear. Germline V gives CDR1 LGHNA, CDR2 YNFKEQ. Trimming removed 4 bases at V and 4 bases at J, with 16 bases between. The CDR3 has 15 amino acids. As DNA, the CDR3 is TGTGCCAGCAGCCCTCGGAGGGAGGTCAGCTATGGCTACACCTTC. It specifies CASSPRREVSYGYTF.

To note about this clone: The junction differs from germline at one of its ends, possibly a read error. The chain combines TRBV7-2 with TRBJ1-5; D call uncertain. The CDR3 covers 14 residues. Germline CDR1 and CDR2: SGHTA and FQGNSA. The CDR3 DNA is TGTGCCAGCAGCCCCGTAGCAGATCCCTTTGCTTTATATTTT. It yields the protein CASSPVADPFALYF.

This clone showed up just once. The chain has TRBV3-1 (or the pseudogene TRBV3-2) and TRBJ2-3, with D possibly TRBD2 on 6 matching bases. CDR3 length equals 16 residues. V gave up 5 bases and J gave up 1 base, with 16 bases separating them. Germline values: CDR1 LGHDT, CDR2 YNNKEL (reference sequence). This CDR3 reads CASSDRDSIRTDTQYF. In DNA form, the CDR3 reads TGTGCCAGCAGCGACCGGGACTCGATCCGCACAGATACGCAGTATTTT.

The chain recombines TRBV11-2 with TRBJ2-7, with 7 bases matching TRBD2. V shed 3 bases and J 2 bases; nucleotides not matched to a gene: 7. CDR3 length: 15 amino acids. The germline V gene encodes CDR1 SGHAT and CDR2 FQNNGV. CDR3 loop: CASSLGGTLTYEQYF. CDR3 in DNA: TGTGCCAGCAGCTTGGGGGGGACGCTCACCTACGAGCAGTACTTC.

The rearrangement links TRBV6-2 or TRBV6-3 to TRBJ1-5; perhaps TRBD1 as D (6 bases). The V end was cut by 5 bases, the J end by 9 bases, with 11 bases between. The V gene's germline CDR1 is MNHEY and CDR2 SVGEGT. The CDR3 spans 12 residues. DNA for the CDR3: TGTGCCAGCAGTGACCAGGGGAGGCCCCAGCATTTT. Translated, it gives CASSDQGRPQHF.

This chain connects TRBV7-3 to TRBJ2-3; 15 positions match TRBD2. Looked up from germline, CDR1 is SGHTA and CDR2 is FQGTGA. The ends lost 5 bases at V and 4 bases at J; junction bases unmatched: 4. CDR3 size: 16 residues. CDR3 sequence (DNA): TGTGCCAGCAGCCTGGGACTAGCGGGGGGAGCAGATACGCAGTATTTT. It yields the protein CASSLGLAGGADTQYF.

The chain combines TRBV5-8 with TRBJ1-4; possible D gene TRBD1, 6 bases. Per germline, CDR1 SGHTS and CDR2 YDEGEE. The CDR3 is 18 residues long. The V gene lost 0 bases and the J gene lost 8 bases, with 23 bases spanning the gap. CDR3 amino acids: CASSLALGQKLFFEKLFF. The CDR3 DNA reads TGTGCCAGCAGCTTGGCCCTAGGACAGAAACTTTTCTTCGAAAAACTGTTTTTT.

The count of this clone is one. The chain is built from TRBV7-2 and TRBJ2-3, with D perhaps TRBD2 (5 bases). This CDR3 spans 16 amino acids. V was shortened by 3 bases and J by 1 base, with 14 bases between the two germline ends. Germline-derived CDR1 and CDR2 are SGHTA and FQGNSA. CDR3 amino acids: CASSLAQQRRTDTQYF. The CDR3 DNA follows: TGTGCCAGCAGCTTGGCGCAACAGCGGCGCACAGATACGCAGTATTTT.

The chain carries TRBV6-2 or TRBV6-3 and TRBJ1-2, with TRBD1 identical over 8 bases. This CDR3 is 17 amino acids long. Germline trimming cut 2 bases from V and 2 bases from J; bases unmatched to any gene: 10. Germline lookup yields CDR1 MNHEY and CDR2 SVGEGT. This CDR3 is CASSYATGARLNYGYTF. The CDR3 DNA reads TGTGCCAGCAGTTACGCGACAGGGGCCCGCCTCAACTATGGCTACACCTTC.

In DNA, the CDR3 is TGTGCCAGCAGTTCCCCTGGACGGAGGAACACTGAAGCTTTCTTT. It codes for CASSSPGRRNTEAFF. J is TRBJ1-1 and V is TRBV28, with D unresolved. The V end was cut by 4 bases, the J end by 1 base, with 13 bases between. CDR3 length equals 15 residues. Per germline, CDR1 MDHEN and CDR2 SYDVKM.

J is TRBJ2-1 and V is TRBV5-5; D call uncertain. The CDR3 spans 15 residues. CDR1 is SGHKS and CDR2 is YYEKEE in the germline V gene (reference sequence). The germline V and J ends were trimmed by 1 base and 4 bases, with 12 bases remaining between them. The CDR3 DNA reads TGTGCCAGCAGCTTGTTTGTGAATGCATACAATGAGCAGTTCTTC. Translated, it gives CASSLFVNAYNEQFF.